One and the same sample provided the 29 T cell receptor beta chains below, sequenced in a study of blood T cell repertoires in COVID-19 (TCRdb year 2020). Receptors were amplified or captured by the immunoSEQ multiplex PCR assay. TCRdb mirrors the immuneACCESS table, restricted to in-frame sequences. Some clones are absent from its copies; in checked studies, under half trace to an unresolved V gene, and the reason for the others is unknown. The sample table holds 300,000 or so clones, of which roughly 90% were seen once. The leading ten clones occupy 2.9% of the sample. The sequenced sample consisted of peripheral blood. Every receptor here comes from a woman aged 25 to 45 with COVID-19, enrolled during active disease.

The genes are TRBV5-6 and TRBJ2-5; no reliable D call. This CDR3 is 13 amino acids long. The V gene's germline CDR1 is SGHDT and CDR2 YYEEEE. Trimming took 2 bases from V and 0 from J, leaving 5 bases between them. The CDR3 nucleotides read TGTGCCAGCAGCTTTAACAACCAAGAGACCCAGTACTTC. The encoded protein is CASSFNNQETQYF.

The chain is built from TRBV30 and TRBJ1-2, with 7 bases fitting TRBD1. CDR1 is GTSNPN, CDR2 SVGIG, per germline (reference sequence). The CDR3 spans 13 residues. V lost 1 base, J lost 4 bases, and 3 bases stayed unmatched. For the CDR3, the DNA is TGTGCCTGGAGTGAGGGACAGACCTATGGCTACACCTTC. It yields the protein CAWSEGQTYGYTF.

The chain is built from TRBV30 and TRBJ2-7, with 12 bases identical to TRBD2. This CDR3 has 14 residues. From germline, CDR1 is GTSNPN and CDR2 SVGIG (reference sequence). V shed 8 bases, J shed 5 bases, and the junction held 10 bases outside the gene matches. CDR3 region: CALSMTSGSHEQYF. In DNA form, the CDR3 reads TGTGCCCTTAGCATGACTAGCGGGAGTCACGAGCAGTACTTC.

The chain recombines TRBV28 with TRBJ2-7, with D possibly being TRBD1 (7 bases). Between the trimmed V and J ends, which lost 6 bases and 3 bases, there was a span of 15 bases. Germline values: CDR1 MDHEN, CDR2 SYDVKM. The CDR3 runs 14 residues. The CDR3 DNA follows: TGTGCCAGCAGCCCCCATCAGGGGGGCTACGAGCAGTACTTC. Protein sequence: CASSPHQGGYEQYF.

The chain couples TRBV28 to TRBJ1-6; D might be TRBD1 (5 bases). CDR1 is MDHEN and CDR2 is SYDVKM in the germline V gene. V lost 4 bases to trimming and J lost 7 bases, with 8 bases between them. The CDR3 sequence is 13 residues long. CDR3: CASSSPGNSPLHF. In nucleotides, the CDR3 is TGTGCCAGCAGTTCGCCAGGGAATTCACCCCTCCACTTT.

The chain has TRBV19 and TRBJ1-1, with a tentative D call TRBD1 (6 bases). The CDR3 consists of 14 residues. Germline lookup yields CDR1 LNHDA and CDR2 SQIVND (reference sequence). V shed 3 bases and J shed 4 bases, with 12 bases lying between them. In DNA, the CDR3 is TGTGCCAGTAGTATTTTCGGGGGGGCCACTGAAGCTTTCTTT. Translated, it gives CASSIFGGATEAFF.

This clone was counted once. The V and J genes are TRBV7-9 and TRBJ2-5; 10 nucleotides align to TRBD2. The CDR3 consists of 16 residues. The J segment lost 10 bases and the V segment lost 1 base, leaving 12 bases of the junction unmatched. The germline V gene encodes CDR1 SEHNR and CDR2 FQNEAQ (reference sequence). Here the CDR3 DNA reads TGTGCCAGCAGCTTAGGAGCGGGAGGGCCGAGGGTAGGCCAGTACTTC. Protein sequence: CASSLGAGGPRVGQYF.

CDR3 sequence reads: CASSSRTEGTEAFF. The CDR3 bases are TGTGCCAGCAGCTCTCGGACAGAGGGCACTGAAGCTTTCTTT. The chain recombines TRBV11-2 with TRBJ1-1, with D tentatively TRBD1 (6 bases). With 4 bases removed from V and 4 bases from J, the gap between germline ends came to 13 bases. The CDR3 has 14 amino acids. The germline gives CDR1 SGHAT, CDR2 FQNNGV. Using reference TRBV11-2 and TRBJ1-1 for the parts outside the CDR3, the full variable domain is EAGVAQSPRYKIIEKRQSVAFWCNPISGHATLYWYQQILGQGPKLLIQFQNNGVVDDSQLPKDRFSAERLKGVDSTLKIQPAKLEDSAVYLCASSSRTEGTEAFFGQGTRLTVV.

The V call is TRBV5-6, the J call TRBJ2-5, with a weak D call TRBD2 (6 bases). Germline CDR1 and CDR2: SGHDT and YYEEEE. The CDR3 is made up of 14 amino acids. The ends were cut back, 3 bases at V and 1 base at J, with 10 bases in the middle. CDR3: CASSSRGIQETQYF. CDR3 coding DNA: TGTGCCAGCAGCTCTCGGGGGATCCAAGAGACCCAGTACTTC.

This clone showed up just once. This chain uses TRBV14 with TRBJ2-1, with D maybe TRBD2 (5 bases). Per germline, CDR1 SGHDN and CDR2 FVKESK. The germline V and J ends were trimmed by 2 bases and 0 bases, with 8 bases remaining between them. This CDR3 spans 15 amino acids. CDR3 DNA: TGTGCCAGCAGCCAACAGCGGAGCTCCTACAATGAGCAGTTCTTC. This translates into CASSQQRSSYNEQFF.

The V call is TRBV10-1, the J call TRBJ1-1, with D possibly TRBD1 on 5 matching bases. The CDR3 covers 13 residues. Trimming left V 6 bases short and J 4 bases short, with 12 bases between. Germline V gene sequence: CDR1 WNHNN, CDR2 SYGVQD (reference sequence). This chain's CDR3 is CASSRDQGTEAFF. The CDR3 nucleotides read TGCGCCAGCAGCAGGGATCAGGGCACTGAAGCTTTCTTT.

The rearrangement uses TRBV4-1 and TRBJ1-5, with D perhaps TRBD1 (6 bases). The V end lost 3 bases, the J end lost 1 base, and 16 bases lay between the germline ends. The CDR3 loop spans 17 amino acids. Germline V CDR1 and CDR2: MGHRA, YSYEKL. DNA of the CDR3: TGCGCCAGCAGCCACCGAGAAACAGGGACGAGCAATCAGCCCCAGCATTTT. Translating it yields CASSHRETGTSNQPQHF.

CDR3 DNA: TGTGCCAGCAGCGTCGGGCAGGGGGCGTACACTGAAGCTTTCTTT. Its translation: CASSVGQGAYTEAFF. This chain links TRBV9 with TRBJ1-1; 8 nucleotides match TRBD1. V was pared by 2 bases and J by 3 bases, with 6 bases of the junction left unmatched. From germline, CDR1 is SGDLS and CDR2 YYNGEE. This CDR3 spans 15 amino acids.

The genes are TRBV27 and TRBJ1-2; 9 bases align to TRBD1. Trimming at V came to 5 bases and at J to 2 bases, leaving 6 bases not matched to a gene. The CDR3 has 15 amino acids. In germline, CDR1 is MNHEY, CDR2 SMNVEV (reference sequence). The CDR3 coding sequence is TGTGCCAGCAGTCCTCCCGGGACAGGGAACTATGGCTACACCTTC. It yields the protein CASSPPGTGNYGYTF.

The chain carries TRBV5-1 and TRBJ1-3; D unclear. This CDR3 comprises 15 residues. Germline CDR1 reads SGHRS; CDR2 reads YFSETQ. V was pared by 4 bases and J by 0 bases, with 11 bases between. CDR3 DNA: TGCGCCAGCAGCCAGACATCTCTCTCTGGAAACACCATATATTTT. This encodes CASSQTSLSGNTIYF.

The V gene is TRBV3-1 (or the pseudogene TRBV3-2), the J gene TRBJ1-4; 7 bases match TRBD1. The germline CDR1 and CDR2 sequences are LGHDT and YNNKEL (reference sequence). CDR3 length: 16 residues. Trimming at V came to 4 bases and at J to 4 bases, leaving 9 bases not matched to a gene. CDR3 coding DNA: TGTGCCAGCAGCCTAGGCGACAGGGCTAATAATGAAAAACTGTTTTTT. This translates into CASSLGDRANNEKLFF.

The gene calls are TRBV28 and TRBJ1-4; D remains unclear. The CDR3 is 16 residues long. V lost 6 bases to trimming and J lost 4 bases, with 18 bases between them. Germline V CDR1 and CDR2: MDHEN, SYDVKM. CDR3: CASSLRGGENNEKLFF. The CDR3 DNA sequence: TGTGCCAGCAGCTTAAGAGGCGGGGAGAATAATGAAAAACTGTTTTTT.

V usage is TRBV7-9 and J usage is TRBJ1-5, with D uncertain. The CDR3 is made up of 14 amino acids. Trimming cost V 2 bases and J 7 bases, with 12 bases left between them. Germline loops: CDR1 SEHNR, CDR2 FQNEAQ (reference sequence). The CDR3 region is CASSLSETTQPQHF. In DNA, the CDR3 is TGTGCCAGCAGCTTATCAGAGACTACGCAGCCCCAGCATTTT.

This clone was observed a single time. CDR3 nucleotides: TGTGCCAGCAGCGTGGGACTAGCGACCTACAATGAGCAGTTCTTC. It is translated as CASSVGLATYNEQFF. The chain has TRBV9 and TRBJ2-1; 10 bases match TRBD2. V lost 2 bases, J lost 2 bases, and 1 base stayed unmatched. There are 15 residues in the CDR3. The germline V gene encodes CDR1 SGDLS and CDR2 YYNGEE.

The rearrangement uses TRBV7-2 and TRBJ2-7; TRBD2 matches at 12 bases. The CDR3 loop spans 19 amino acids. CDR1 and CDR2 from the germline V gene are SGHTA and FQGNSA. Trimming removed 6 bases from V and 0 bases from J; junction bases left unmatched: 15. CDR3 protein: CASRGTGLAGIPLSYEQYF. The CDR3 nucleotides are TGTGCCAGCAGGGGTACCGGACTAGCGGGAATCCCGCTCTCCTACGAGCAGTACTTC.

This clone appeared a few times. In nucleotides, the CDR3 is TGTGCCTGGAGTGTACGAGGGCTGAATCAGCCCCAGCATTTT. It codes for CAWSVRGLNQPQHF. The chain employs TRBV30 and TRBJ1-5; no clear D. Trimming cost V 0 bases and J 4 bases, with 10 bases left between them. This CDR3 comprises 14 residues. Per germline, CDR1 GTSNPN and CDR2 SVGIG (reference sequence).

On this clone itself: The sample has other DNA sequences that encode this CDR3 too. The CDR3 coding sequence is TGCGCCAGCAGCTTGGGACTAGCGGAGGACAATGAGCAGTTCTTC. Amino acids: CASSLGLAEDNEQFF. The rearrangement uses TRBV5-1 and TRBJ2-1; 9 bases are shared with TRBD2. The CDR3 is made up of 15 amino acids. V dropped 0 bases and J dropped 5; count of bases not matched to a gene: 3. CDR1 is SGHRS and CDR2 is YFSETQ in the germline V gene.

Only one count was recorded for this clone. This chain uses TRBV7-2 with TRBJ2-1; TRBD2 matches at 12 bases. The germline V gene encodes CDR1 SGHTA and CDR2 FQGNSA. With 3 bases clipped from V and 7 bases from J, the junction kept 4 bases outside the gene matches. The CDR3 has 15 amino acids. The CDR3 loop reads CASSLTSGSDNEQFF. CDR3 nucleotide sequence: TGTGCCAGCAGCTTGACTAGCGGGAGTGATAATGAGCAGTTCTTC.

This chain joins TRBV7-9 and TRBJ1-1; D remains ambiguous. This CDR3 contains 13 residues. With 5 bases removed from V and 2 bases from J, the gap between germline ends came to 9 bases. Germline V CDR1 and CDR2: SEHNR, FQNEAQ (reference sequence). As DNA, the CDR3 is TGTGCCAGCAGCCCCGACTACAACACTGAAGCTTTCTTT. Its protein product is CASSPDYNTEAFF.

This chain joins TRBV7-9 and TRBJ1-2; tentative D call: TRBD1 (6 bases). Germline V gene data show CDR1 as SEHNR and CDR2 as FQNEAQ (reference sequence). Trimming left V 1 base short and J 3 bases short, with 12 bases between. The CDR3 is made up of 15 amino acids. This CDR3 is CASSLGTGGDYGYTF. In DNA form, the CDR3 reads TGTGCCAGCAGCTTAGGAACGGGGGGCGACTATGGCTACACCTTC.

Only one count was recorded for this clone. This CDR3 is also generated by other DNA sequences in the sample. V and J are TRBV18 and TRBJ2-5, with 16 nucleotides matching TRBD2. With 3 bases clipped from V and 5 bases from J, the junction kept 0 bases outside the gene matches. CDR3 length: 15 amino acids. Germline CDR1 is KGHSH and CDR2 is LQKENI. As DNA, the CDR3 is TGTGCCAGCTCACCGGGACTAGCGGGAGGGGAGACCCAGTACTTC. Translation: CASSPGLAGGETQYF.

The chain carries TRBV9 and TRBJ2-1, with TRBD2 as a possible D gene (6 bases). The CDR3 totals 16 residues. Trimming removed 2 bases from V and 1 base from J, with 13 bases in between. Per germline, CDR1 SGDLS and CDR2 YYNGEE. CDR3 in DNA: TGTGCCAGCAGCGTCGGACTACCACGTTCCTACAATGAGCAGTTCTTC. Protein product: CASSVGLPRSYNEQFF.

The V and J genes are TRBV2 and TRBJ1-4, with 8 positions matching TRBD1. The CDR3 extends over 15 amino acids. With V trimmed by 2 bases and J by 4 bases, 3 bases remained unmatched. Germline CDR1 and CDR2: SNHLY and FYNNEI. The CDR3: CASSERTGSNEKLFF. For the CDR3, the DNA is TGTGCCAGCAGTGAAAGGACAGGGAGTAATGAAAAACTGTTTTTT.

The chain has TRBV19 and TRBJ1-2, with a weak D call TRBD1 (6 bases). The V and J ends lost 5 bases and 5 bases respectively, with 15 bases between them. The germline V gene encodes CDR1 LNHDA and CDR2 SQIVND (reference sequence). The CDR3 consists of 14 residues. The CDR3, as DNA: TGTGCCAGTAGTCCTCAGGGGACGGGGTATGGCTACACCTTC. This codes for CASSPQGTGYGYTF.